These T cell receptor beta chains were read from a single sample in a study of T cell changes during pregnancy in multiple sclerosis. Assay: immunoSEQ multiplex PCR; the TCRdb copy retains only in-frame clones and omits some. This sample yields some 100,000 clones, of which around 94% are seen a single time; around 1.2% belongs to the top ten. The specimen comprised peripheral blood, sampled in the second trimester of pregnancy. Every receptor here comes from a female donor with multiple sclerosis, enrolled in a pregnancy study. Each CDR3 is given with its conserved first and last residue. A D gene is named only where the DNA matches it firmly. Part of the rows lack a size; the others show once, few, many or a class for expanded clones.

J,D,V,size,CDR3,DNA
TRBJ1-3,.,TRBV10-3,few,CAISEGGDTIYF,TGTGCCATCAGTGAGGGCGGTGACACCATATATTTT
TRBJ1-2,.,TRBV6-1,.,CASSSGARATF,TGTGCCAGCAGTTCAGGGGCGCGGGCCACCTTC
TRBJ1-1,.,TRBV5-4,.,CASSLNTKGAEAFF,TGTGCCAGCAGCTTGAATACGAAGGGAGCTGAAGCTTTCTTT
TRBJ2-3,.,TRBV5-4,.,CASSPGGGKTDTQYF,TGTGCCAGCAGCCCAGGAGGGGGCAAGACAGATACGCAGTATTTT
TRBJ2-7,.,TRBV5-1,.,CASSLGAISYEQYF,TGCGCCAGCAGCTTGGGGGCAATTTCCTACGAGCAGTACTTC
TRBJ1-1,TRBD1,TRBV5-5,.,CASSLGDRVNTEAFF,TGTGCCAGCAGCTTAGGGGACAGGGTGAACACTGAAGCTTTCTTT
TRBJ2-1,.,TRBV9,.,CASSPIALNNEQFF,TGTGCCAGCAGTCCTATCGCTTTAAACAATGAGCAGTTCTTC
TRBJ2-2,TRBD1,TRBV28,.,CASSSDRGKTGELFF,TGTGCCAGCAGTTCAGACAGGGGGAAAACCGGGGAGCTGTTTTTT
TRBJ2-1,TRBD2,TRBV7-3,.,CASSQQSGRLMNEQFF,TGTGCCAGCAGCCAGCAGAGCGGGAGATTGATGAATGAGCAGTTCTTC
TRBJ1-1,.,TRBV5-1,once,CASSLDPLGSGGAEAFF,TGCGCCAGCAGCTTGGACCCTTTAGGGAGCGGAGGGGCTGAAGCTTTCTTT
TRBJ1-4,TRBD1,TRBV5-1,.,CASSLARQGDEKLFF,TGCGCCAGCAGCTTGGCCCGACAGGGGGATGAAAAACTGTTTTTT
TRBJ1-3,.,TRBV6-1,.,CASSPPHGNTIYF,TGTGCCAGCTCCCCCCCCCATGGAAACACCATATATTTT
TRBJ2-4,.,TRBV5-5,.,CASSLQGNIQYF,TGTGCCAGCAGCCTCCAGGGAAACATTCAGTACTTC
TRBJ1-6,.,TRBV5-8,.,CASSSGQDNSPLHF,TGTGCCAGCAGCTCCGGACAAGATAATTCACCCCTCCACTTT
TRBJ1-2,.,TRBV27,.,CASSSSTSALRGSGDYGYTF,TGTGCCAGCAGTTCATCCACCTCGGCCTTAAGAGGGTCAGGGGACTATGGCTACACCTTC
TRBJ1-1,TRBD1,TRBV7-9,.,CASSLGDRAQENTEAFF,TGTGCCAGCAGCTTAGGGGACAGGGCCCAAGAAAACACTGAAGCTTTCTTT
TRBJ2-7,.,TRBV2,.,CASSEAVRAGEQYF,TGTGCCAGCAGTGAAGCGGTCAGGGCCGGTGAGCAGTACTTC
TRBJ2-2,.,TRBV5-1,.,CASTPSSNTGELFF,TGCGCCAGCACCCCGAGTTCGAACACCGGGGAGCTGTTTTTT
TRBJ1-5,.,TRBV7-2,.,CASSLRGNQPQHF,TGTGCCAGCAGCTTGAGGGGCAATCAGCCCCAGCATTTT
TRBJ2-1,TRBD2,TRBV10-1,.,CASSDGASGDNEQFF,TGCGCCAGCAGTGATGGGGCTAGCGGTGACAATGAGCAGTTCTTC